Each of the 7 T cell receptor beta chains below was sequenced from the same sample in a study of shared clonotypes between healthy human individuals. Clones were sequenced by immunoSEQ multiplex PCR, and TCRdb holds only the in-frame ones, with some missing. There are millions of clones in the sample; about 95% occur only once, and 0.13% lies in the top ten. Sequenced input: naive CD4+ T cells sorted from blood. Regarding subset: CD45RA+ positively selected. The receptor set was obtained from a young man in good health.

The rearrangement uses TRBV6-5 and TRBJ2-2; D gene unclear. CDR1 is MNHEY, CDR2 SVGAGI, per germline. CDR3 size: 13 residues. V was clipped by 2 bases and J by 7 bases, with 8 bases between them. DNA of the CDR3: TGTGCCAGCAGTTACGACGGCCGCGGGGAGCTGTTTTTT. Its protein is CASSYDGRGELFF.

The sample holds one count of this clone. The rearrangement joins TRBV10-3 to TRBJ2-3, with D uncertain. V was cut by 4 bases and J by 6 bases, with 8 bases left in between. The CDR3 loop spans 12 amino acids. The germline V gene has CDR1 ENHRY and CDR2 SYGVKD. The DNA for the CDR3 is TGTGCCATCAGTGGAGCACAGGATACGCAGTATTTT. It is translated as CAISGAQDTQYF.

The chain couples TRBV18 to TRBJ2-7; 11 bases are shared with TRBD1. CDR3 length equals 13 residues. CDR1 is KGHSH, CDR2 LQKENI, per germline. J lost 9 bases, V lost 3 bases, and 4 bases had no gene match. The CDR3 reads CASSPDRGQPQYF. The DNA of the CDR3 is TGTGCCAGCTCACCGGACAGGGGGCAGCCGCAGTACTTC. The full variable domain, rest sourced from reference TRBV18 and TRBJ2-7, is NAGVMQNPRHLVRRRGQEARLRCSPMKGHSHVYWYRQLPEEGLKFMVYLQKENIIDESGMPKERFSAEFPKEGPSILRIQQVVRGDSAAYFCASSPDRGQPQYFGPGTRLTVT.

The chain uses TRBV10-1 and TRBJ2-1, with TRBD1 as a possible D gene (6 bases). The CDR3 totals 15 residues. Trimming removed 3 bases from V and 1 base from J, with 10 bases in between. The V gene's germline CDR1 is WNHNN and CDR2 SYGVQD (reference sequence). The CDR3 nucleotides read TGCGCCAGCAGTGAAACAGGGCGGTCCTACAATGAGCAGTTCTTC. It encodes CASSETGRSYNEQFF.

The sample holds one count of this clone. This sequence joins TRBV11-2 and TRBJ1-5, with 7 bases that match TRBD1. From germline, CDR1 is SGHAT and CDR2 FQNNGV. V dropped 4 bases and J dropped 7; count of bases not matched to a gene: 7. This CDR3 has 14 residues. The CDR3 coding sequence is TGTGCCAGCAGCTCCCAGGGGGGATCGCAGCCCCAGCATTTT. Protein product: CASSSQGGSQPQHF.

The rearrangement uses TRBV4-1 and TRBJ1-2; 7 bases are shared with TRBD1. The CDR3 contains 14 residues. Trimming took 2 bases from V and 7 from J; bases not matched to a gene: 7. Germline-derived CDR1 and CDR2 are MGHRA and YSYEKL. The CDR3 spells CASSQMGQRSGYTF. As DNA, the CDR3 is TGCGCCAGCAGCCAAATGGGACAGCGATCTGGCTACACCTTC.

The chain recombines TRBV25-1 with TRBJ1-1; 10 bases are a match to TRBD1. This CDR3 comprises 14 residues. CDR1 and CDR2 (germline): MGHDK, SYGVNS. V lost 3 bases to trimming and J lost 8 bases; unmatched junction nucleotides: 6. The CDR3, as DNA: TGTGCCAGCAGTGAGGGACAGGGGAAAAAGGAAGCTTTCTTT. It is translated as CASSEGQGKKEAFF.